These 22 T cell receptor beta chains were all obtained from the same sample, sequenced in a study of OX40 agonist ivuxolimab in advanced cancers. Here immunoSEQ multiplex PCR was the method, and the copy in TCRdb shows in-frame clones only, minus some. The profile shows some 97,000 clones, around 90% of them singletons. Sample: CD4+ or CD8+ T cells sorted from blood, taken in a trial of the OX40 agonist ivuxolimab. The receptors shown here come from an adult with an advanced solid tumor such as melanoma, head and neck, liver or kidney cancer.

The chain has TRBV6-6 and TRBJ2-1; TRBD1 matches at 11 bases. CDR1 and CDR2 (germline): MNHNY, SVGAGI (reference sequence). The CDR3 length is 16 residues. V shed 5 bases and J 7 bases; nucleotides not matched to a gene: 10. The CDR3 coding sequence is TGTGCCAGCAGTCGGGACAGGGGGACCTTTAGTAATGAGCAGTTCTTC. This translates into CASSRDRGTFSNEQFF.

Of note for this clone: The junction differs from germline at one of its ends, possibly a read error. The V call is TRBV19, the J call TRBJ1-5; possible D gene TRBD1, 5 bases. The germline gives CDR1 LNHDA, CDR2 SQIVND (reference sequence). The CDR3 sequence is 13 residues long. Written as DNA, the CDR3 is TGTGCCAGTAGTACTCGGACACCCGCGGCCGTTGATTTT. Translated: CASSTRTPAAVDF. Looking up the rest from reference TRBV19 and TRBJ1-5 gives the full variable domain: DGGITQSPKYLFRKEGQNVTLSCEQNLNHDAMYWYRQDPGQGLRLIYYSQIVNDFQKGDIAEGYSVSREKKESFPLTVTSAQKNPTAFYLCASSTRTPAAVDFGDGTRLSIL.

This sequence joins TRBV6-5 and TRBJ1-5, with D possibly being TRBD1 (5 bases). The CDR3 extends over 14 amino acids. CDR1 and CDR2 from the germline V gene are MNHEY and SVGAGI. The V end lost 6 bases, the J end lost 0 bases, and 9 bases lay between the germline ends. The CDR3 here is CASSPGLSNQPQHF. CDR3 sequence (DNA): TGTGCCAGCAGCCCGGGACTTAGCAATCAGCCCCAGCATTTT.

The CDR3 region has the DNA TGTGCCAGCCAGCGACTAGCGGGAGCGGGCACCGGGGAGCTGTTTTTT. Translated: CASQRLAGAGTGELFF. The genes are TRBV7-9 and TRBJ2-2; 12 bases fit TRBD2. Germline V gives CDR1 SEHNR, CDR2 FQNEAQ (reference sequence). V was pared by 8 bases and J by 4 bases, with 8 bases of the junction left unmatched. The CDR3 is 16 amino acids.

The CDR3 loop is CASSLAGGRGAFF. CDR3 nucleotide sequence: TGTGCCAGCAGTTTGGCGGGTGGCAGGGGGGCTTTCTTT. V usage is TRBV28 and J usage is TRBJ1-1, with 7 bases aligning to TRBD1. This CDR3 has 13 residues. Germline V gene sequence: CDR1 MDHEN, CDR2 SYDVKM. Trimming at V came to 3 bases and at J to 11 bases, leaving 9 bases not matched to a gene. Full variable domain (missing parts from reference TRBV28 and TRBJ1-1): DVKVTQSSRYLVKRTGEKVFLECVQDMDHENMFWYRQDPGLGLRLIYFSYDVKMKEKGDIPEGYSVSREKKERFSLILESASTNQTSMYLCASSLAGGRGAFFGQGTRLTVV.

The CDR3 loop is CASSQATSGKGPSYNEQFF. Written as DNA, the CDR3 is TGCGCCAGCAGCCAAGCTACTAGCGGGAAAGGCCCCTCCTACAATGAGCAGTTCTTC. The rearrangement uses TRBV4-1 and TRBJ2-1, with 10 bases matching TRBD2. The ends lost 1 base at V and 0 bases at J; junction bases unmatched: 9. The CDR3 loop spans 19 amino acids. Germline assignment: CDR1 MGHRA and CDR2 YSYEKL.

The gene calls are TRBV5-4 and TRBJ2-3; 9 bases are a match to TRBD2. Trimming removed 0 bases from V and 10 bases from J; junction bases left unmatched: 12. The germline V gene encodes CDR1 SGHNT and CDR2 YYREEE (reference sequence). The CDR3 is 16 amino acids. CDR3 amino acids: CASSLGRGSGRAAQYF. The CDR3 coding sequence is TGTGCCAGCAGCTTGGGCCGTGGTAGCGGGAGAGCCGCGCAGTATTTT.

This chain links TRBV10-3 with TRBJ2-3; D might be TRBD2 (5 bases). Germline V gene lookup returns CDR1 ENHRY and CDR2 SYGVKD. The CDR3 contains 14 residues. The V end was cut by 10 bases, the J end by 0 bases, with 14 bases between. As DNA, the CDR3 is TGTGCCACCAAACCGGGATCTAGCACAGATACGCAGTATTTT. This gives the protein CATKPGSSTDTQYF.

The chain is built from TRBV15 and TRBJ2-5, with TRBD1 as a possible D gene (5 bases). CDR3 size: 15 residues. The ends were cut back, 0 bases at V and 7 bases at J, with 15 bases in the middle. Germline V gene lookup returns CDR1 LNHNV and CDR2 YYDKDF (reference sequence). The CDR3 sequence: CATSREYLGQGTQYF. For the CDR3, the DNA is TGTGCCACCAGCAGAGAGTATTTGGGGCAGGGGACCCAGTACTTC. Full variable domain (missing parts from reference TRBV15 and TRBJ2-5): DAMVIQNPRYQVTQFGKPVTLSCSQTLNHNVMYWYQQKSSQAPKLLFHYYDKDFNNEADTPDNFQSRRPNTSFCFLDIRSPGLGDTAMYLCATSREYLGQGTQYFGPGTRLLVL.

V usage is TRBV6-1 and J usage is TRBJ2-7; D not certain. V was shortened by 2 bases and J by 7 bases, with 12 bases between the two germline ends. The CDR3 covers 13 residues. Germline assignment: CDR1 MNHNS and CDR2 SASEGT. Here the CDR3 reads CASSERWEDEQYF. In DNA, the CDR3 is TGTGCCAGCAGTGAACGTTGGGAAGATGAGCAGTACTTC.

The CDR3 protein is CASSQDRQGNEKLFF. The CDR3 DNA is TGCGCCAGCAGCCAAGATCGGCAGGGTAATGAAAAACTGTTTTTT. This chain connects TRBV4-3 to TRBJ1-4; weak D call: TRBD1 (5 bases). Trimming left V 0 bases short and J 4 bases short, with 9 bases between. The CDR3 contains 15 residues. Germline V CDR1 and CDR2: LGHNA, YSLEER.

The table lists this clone with a count of one. The chain uses TRBV19 and TRBJ1-2; TRBD1 matches 7 bases. CDR1 LNHDA and CDR2 SQIVND come from the germline V gene (reference sequence). The CDR3 is made up of 16 amino acids. V was clipped by 6 bases and J by 4 bases; unmatched bases: 14. CDR3 amino acids: CASSLGPTGVGYGYTF. CDR3 sequence (DNA): TGTGCCAGTAGCCTGGGACCAACAGGGGTTGGCTATGGCTACACCTTC.

The J gene is TRBJ2-1, the V gene TRBV14, with 10 nucleotides matching TRBD2. Germline CDR1 reads SGHDN; CDR2 reads FVKESK. The junction had 14 bases not matched to a gene; V was cut back by 4 bases and J by 8 bases. The CDR3 runs to 17 residues. This CDR3 is CASSRAGLAREVDEQFF. The CDR3 DNA reads TGTGCCAGCAGCCGGGCGGGACTAGCGCGGGAAGTCGATGAGCAGTTCTTC.

The chain uses TRBV4-2 and TRBJ1-5, with 7 nucleotides matching TRBD1. Germline CDR1 is LGHNA and CDR2 is YNFKEQ. J was trimmed by 0 bases and V by 2 bases; bases with no gene match: 7. The CDR3 runs to 17 residues. DNA of the CDR3: TGTGCCAGCAGCCAACGGGACAGCGTGAATAGCAATCAGCCCCAGCATTTT. It codes for CASSQRDSVNSNQPQHF.

This clone was observed once. The V call is TRBV4-1, the J call TRBJ2-5; 9 bases line up with TRBD1. CDR3 size: 19 residues. With V trimmed by 2 bases and J by 6 bases, 19 bases remained unmatched. CDR1 MGHRA and CDR2 YSYEKL come from the germline V gene. CDR3 coding DNA: TGCGCCAGCAGCCAACCATCCAGCGACAGGGGGAGGATTGGGAAGACCCAGTACTTC. It is translated as CASSQPSSDRGRIGKTQYF.

This clone was observed once. The chain recombines TRBV15 with TRBJ2-1; no clear D gene. Trimming pared 5 bases from V and 4 bases from J, leaving 9 bases between. CDR1 LNHNV and CDR2 YYDKDF come from the germline V gene (reference sequence). CDR3 length: 13 residues. CDR3: CATSSRLYNEQFF. The CDR3 nucleotides read TGTGCCACCAGCTCCCGCTTATACAATGAGCAGTTCTTC.

The chain recombines TRBV7-9 with TRBJ2-7; D could derive from TRBD1 or TRBD2 (5 bases each). The CDR3 covers 16 residues. CDR1 and CDR2 (germline): SEHNR, FQNEAQ (reference sequence). The V gene lost 5 bases and the J gene lost 1 base, with 18 bases spanning the gap. The CDR3 nucleotides read TGTGCCAGCAGCCTCCCCACCGGGACGGGATCCTACGAGCAGTACTTC. It yields the protein CASSLPTGTGSYEQYF.

The chain is built from TRBV11-3 and TRBJ2-1; TRBD2 is a possible D gene (6 bases). Germline V gives CDR1 SGHNT, CDR2 YENEEA. CDR3 size: 16 residues. Trimming took 4 bases from V and 7 from J, leaving 20 bases between them. CDR3 nucleotide sequence: TGTGCCAGCAGCTCCGGCGGGAAATCTGGTGTGAATGAGCAGTTCTTC. Its translation is CASSSGGKSGVNEQFF.

CDR3: CASSESGTANTGELFF. In DNA, the CDR3 is TGTGCCAGCAGCGAATCCGGGACCGCCAACACCGGGGAGCTGTTTTTT. The genes are TRBV11-3 and TRBJ2-2, with D perhaps TRBD1 or TRBD2 (5 bases each). Germline CDR1 and CDR2: SGHNT and YENEEA. V was trimmed by 5 bases and J by 2 bases, leaving 15 bases between them. The CDR3 is 16 residues long.

The chain employs TRBV2 and TRBJ2-1; TRBD1 aligns across 7 bases. CDR3 size: 15 residues. Looked up from germline, CDR1 is SNHLY and CDR2 is FYNNEI. The V segment lost 4 bases and the J segment 2 bases; nucleotides outside the gene matches: 5. CDR3 bases: TGTGCCAGCAGTGTGGGACAGCTTACCTACAATGAGCAGTTCTTC. Its protein product is CASSVGQLTYNEQFF.

The genes are TRBV9 and TRBJ1-1; TRBD1 aligns across 7 bases. This CDR3 region has 13 residues. V dropped 2 bases and J dropped 5; count of bases not matched to a gene: 3. The germline CDR1 and CDR2 sequences are SGDLS and YYNGEE. In nucleotides, the CDR3 is TGTGCCAGCAGCGTCACAGGGGAAACTGAAGCTTTCTTT. It specifies CASSVTGETEAFF. Full variable domain (rest looked up from reference TRBV9 and TRBJ1-1): DSGVTQTPKHLITATGQRVTLRCSPRSGDLSVYWYQQSLDQGLQFLIQYYNGEERAKGNILERFSAQQFPDLHSELNLSSLELGDSALYFCASSVTGETEAFFGQGTRLTVV.

The V gene is TRBV5-1, the J gene TRBJ1-2; the match to TRBD1 covers 7 bases. The germline CDR1 and CDR2 sequences are SGHRS and YFSETQ. J lost 3 bases, V lost 0 bases, and 2 bases had no gene match. The CDR3 loop spans 14 amino acids. The CDR3: CASSLGQGDYGYTF. The CDR3 nucleotides are TGCGCCAGCAGCTTGGGACAGGGAGACTATGGCTACACCTTC.